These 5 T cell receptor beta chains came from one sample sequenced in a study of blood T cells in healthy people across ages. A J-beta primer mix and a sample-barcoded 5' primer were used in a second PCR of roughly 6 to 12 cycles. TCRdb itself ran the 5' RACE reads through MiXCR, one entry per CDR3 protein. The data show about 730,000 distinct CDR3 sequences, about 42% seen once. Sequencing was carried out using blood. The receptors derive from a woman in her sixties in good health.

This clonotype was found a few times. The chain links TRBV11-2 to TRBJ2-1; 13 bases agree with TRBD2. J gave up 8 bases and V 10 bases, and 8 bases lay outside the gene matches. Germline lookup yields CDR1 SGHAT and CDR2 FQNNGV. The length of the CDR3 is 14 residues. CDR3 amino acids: CANKGTSGIDEQFF. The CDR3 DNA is TGTGCCAATAAGGGGACTAGCGGGATCGATGAGCAGTTCTTC.

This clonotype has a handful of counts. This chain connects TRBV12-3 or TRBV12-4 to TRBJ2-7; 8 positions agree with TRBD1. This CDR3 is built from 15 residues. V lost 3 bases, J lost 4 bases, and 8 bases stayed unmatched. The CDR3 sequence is CASSLDRDSQYEQYF. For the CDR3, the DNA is TGTGCCAGCAGTTTGGACAGGGACTCTCAATACGAGCAGTACTTC.

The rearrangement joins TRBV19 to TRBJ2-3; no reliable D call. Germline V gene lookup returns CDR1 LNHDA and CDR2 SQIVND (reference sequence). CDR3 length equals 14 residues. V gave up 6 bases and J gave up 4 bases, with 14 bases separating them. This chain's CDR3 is CASRSGPGADTQYF. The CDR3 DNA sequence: TGTGCCAGTAGATCCGGACCCGGAGCAGATACGCAGTATTTT.

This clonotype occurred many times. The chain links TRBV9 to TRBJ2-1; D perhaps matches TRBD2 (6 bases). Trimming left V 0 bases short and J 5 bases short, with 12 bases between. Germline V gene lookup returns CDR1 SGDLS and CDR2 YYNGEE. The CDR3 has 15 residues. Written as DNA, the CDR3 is TGTGCCAGCAGCGTAGGGAGGGAGCTCCACAATGAGCAGTTCTTC. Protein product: CASSVGRELHNEQFF.

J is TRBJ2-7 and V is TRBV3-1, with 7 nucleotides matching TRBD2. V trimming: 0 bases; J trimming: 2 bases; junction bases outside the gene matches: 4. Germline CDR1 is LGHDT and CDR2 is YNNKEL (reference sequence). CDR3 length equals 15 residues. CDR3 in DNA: TGTGCCAGCAGCCAAGAGGGAGGACTAGCCTACGAGCAGTACTTC. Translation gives CASSQEGGLAYEQYF.